These T cell receptor beta chains were read from a single sample in a study of long-term antiretroviral therapy in people with HIV. TCRdb keeps only in-frame clones here, not all; method: immunoSEQ multiplex PCR. The data hold roughly 20,000 clones, with around four fifths observed a single time. Source: unsorted PBMCs, taken roughly 4 years after starting antiretroviral therapy. The receptor set was obtained from a man aged 18 to 30 with HIV. CDR3s include the opening cysteine and the closing phenylalanine or tryptophan. Fields, in order: J gene, clone size, D gene, V gene, CDR3 protein, CDR3 DNA. D genes are given only for firm matches. Size values are once, few and many counts, or a class for expanded clones, and some rows have none.

TRBJ1-2 | . | . | TRBV5-1 | CASSPGPLAGGYTF | TGCGCCAGCAGCCCTGGACCCCTCGCTGGGGGCTACACCTTC
TRBJ1-3 | once | . | TRBV9 | CASSVGGQGLAGNTIYF | TGTGCCAGCAGCGTAGGTGGCCAGGGCCTGGCGGGAAACACCATATATTTT
TRBJ2-5 | . | . | TRBV7-7 | CASSFSPLLQETQYF | TGTGCTAGCAGCTTCAGTCCCCTCCTCCAAGAGACCCAGTACTTC
TRBJ2-1 | once | TRBD2 | TRBV5-1 | CASSFSGGPYNEQFF | TGCGCCAGCAGCTTTAGCGGGGGACCCTACAATGAGCAGTTCTTC
TRBJ1-1 | . | . | TRBV19 | CASSTLGDIEAFF | TGTGCCAGTAGTACATTAGGAGATATTGAAGCTTTCTTT
TRBJ2-2 | . | TRBD2 | TRBV29-1 | CSVEAQSTSGAPNTGELFF | TGCAGCGTTGAAGCTCAATCGACTAGCGGGGCTCCGAACACCGGGGAGCTGTTTTTT
TRBJ2-2 | . | . | TRBV5-4 | CASSLGRSAGELFF | TGTGCCAGCAGCTTGGGCAGGTCGGCCGGGGAGCTGTTTTTT
TRBJ2-5 | . | . | TRBV5-5 | CASSLSLETQYF | TGTGCCAGCAGCTTGAGTCTCGAGACCCAGTACTTC
TRBJ2-5 | . | TRBD1 | TRBV10-2 | CASSDPGQGQETQYF | TGCGCCAGCAGTGACCCGGGACAGGGGCAAGAGACCCAGTACTTC
TRBJ1-2 | . | . | TRBV6-1 | CASRELQGLGTGYTF | TGTGCCAGCAGAGAGTTACAGGGCCTCGGGACTGGCTACACCTTC
TRBJ2-6 | . | TRBD1 | TRBV4-1 | CASSQETGAGANVLTF | TGCGCCAGCAGCCAAGAAACAGGGGCTGGGGCCAACGTCCTGACTTTC
TRBJ1-4 | . | . | TRBV28 | CASASHGSGVEKLFF | TGTGCCAGCGCCTCCCACGGATCAGGGGTTGAAAAACTGTTTTTT
TRBJ1-1 | . | . | TRBV28 | CASSFGGKAFF | TGTGCCAGCAGTTTCGGGGGAAAAGCTTTCTTT
TRBJ2-1 | . | TRBD2 | TRBV27 | CASSLISGAYNEQFF | TGTGCCAGCAGTTTGATTAGCGGGGCCTACAATGAGCAGTTCTTC
TRBJ2-7 | . | TRBD1 | TRBV27 | CASRLWTGGGYEQYF | TGTGCCAGCAGGCTCTGGACAGGGGGCGGCTACGAGCAGTACTTC
TRBJ1-4 | few | TRBD1 | TRBV2 | CASSLDRAQGKLFF | TGTGCCAGCAGCCTCGACAGGGCCCAAGGAAAACTGTTTTTT
TRBJ2-3 | . | TRBD2 | TRBV6-6 | CASSYPGLRTDTQYF | TGTGCCAGCAGTTATCCGGGACTACGGACAGATACGCAGTATTTT
TRBJ2-1 | . | . | TRBV6-6 | CASSYSKPLNEQFF | TGTGCCAGCAGTTACTCGAAGCCCCTCAATGAGCAGTTCTTC
TRBJ2-3 | once | TRBD2 | TRBV7-9 | CASSLAGGPYLIDTQYF | TGTGCCAGCAGCCTAGCGGGGGGGCCCTACCTGATTGATACGCAGTATTTT
TRBJ1-2 | . | . | TRBV6-1 | CASSEIADRPNYGYTF | TGTGCCAGCAGTGAAATTGCAGACAGGCCAAACTATGGCTACACCTTC
TRBJ2-2 | few | TRBD1 | TRBV4-2 | CASILGQGLPGELFF | TGTGCCAGCATCTTAGGACAGGGTTTACCCGGGGAGCTGTTTTTT